This TCR beta chain was captured in a study of beta chain features in type 1 diabetes. General study results and limits: Among patients with Type 1 diabetes, TCRB CDR3s were moderately but significantly shorter in every one of the four CD4+ subsets.

The whole isolated RNA underwent reverse transcription, so sequencing captured expressed TCRB transcripts. Produced via immunoSEQ multiplex PCR; TCRdb's table is partial and in-frame only. Among some 250,000 clones listed, roughly 11% were seen once. A remark on this clone: The antigen is not known.

Between the trimmed V and J ends, which lost 0 bases and 5 bases, there was a span of 14 bases. This CDR3 is 16 amino acids long. The germline gives CDR1 LGHNA, CDR2 YSLEER. The sequencing input was naive CD4+ T cells from blood. The TCR was taken from a man aged 25-45 years with type 1 diabetes. This chain joins TRBV4-3 and TRBJ2-1; a weak D match, TRBD1 (6 bases). CDR3 DNA sequence: TGCGCCAGCAGCCAAGATTTGCGGACAGTTAACAATGAGCAGTTCTTC. Translating gives CASSQDLRTVNNEQFF.